A single T cell receptor beta chain is shown here with its context. Cohort allocation depended upon clinical history that participants reported. The germline CDR1 and CDR2 sequences are MNHEY and SMNVEV (reference sequence). V lost 7 bases, J lost 4 bases, and 10 bases stayed unmatched. There are 14 residues in the CDR3. The source of the sample is a study of blood T cell repertoires in COVID-19. Study information: The origin of the acute and convalescent COVID-19 samples was the United States, Italy and Spain. The analysed material was cDNA or gDNA that came from T cells, B-cell-depleted T cells, or PBMCs.

Here immunoSEQ multiplex PCR was the method, and the copy in TCRdb shows in-frame clones only, minus some. This table has 150,000 to 250,000 clones, about four fifths appearing once. The genes are TRBV27 and TRBJ2-7; 7 nucleotides match TRBD2. The sequence came from a man aged 40-50 years who had recovered from COVID-19. The sequencing sample was made of PBMCs or T cells enriched from blood (not recorded which). The DNA for the CDR3 is TGTGCCAGCACTCCCCAGCACGGGAGGTACGAGCAGTACTTC. As protein: CASTPQHGRYEQYF.